What follows describes a single T cell receptor (beta chain). The target of this receptor is not known. Nothing much larger sits one base from this clone, and base qualities are not available. This entry comes from a study of beta chain features in type 1 diabetes (dated by TCRdb to the late 2010s). In the study overall: No differences in mean age, gender distribution, total cell number or subset yield were found between patients and healthy donors. The study compared TCRB repertoires of sorted circulating CD4+ T cell subsets between recently diagnosed type 1 diabetes patients and matched healthy donors. A total of roughly 100 million sorted cells were examined across all samples, and RNA yield correlated strongly with the number of cells per subset. Regulatory and stem cell-like memory subsets were obtained from only 8 patients and roughly eight healthy donors, while naive and central memory subsets were obtained from all 30 or so donors. Points the paper makes about the study in general: A moderate but significant shortening of TCRB CDR3 length was observed in type 1 diabetes patients in all four CD4+ subsets. Naive, central memory and regulatory TCRB repertoires appeared more similar among patients than among healthy donors. At VDJ recombination sites, type 1 diabetes patients had fewer insertions and more deleted nucleotides, which implies abnormalities in thymic rearrangement. PCR might favor shorter templates, but patient and control samples were amplified and corrected together, so any skew would affect both groups equally. HLA sub-analyses involved small numbers of individuals, so any influence of HLA type on TCRB rearrangement remained unresolved. Sequencing cDNA rather than genomic DNA could over-represent highly expressing activated cells, although activation and CD3 levels did not differ between groups.

The High Capacity cDNA Reverse Transcription Kit was used to reverse transcribe all of the isolated RNA, meaning that expressed TCRB transcripts were what got sequenced. Naive, central memory and regulatory T cell samples underwent deep immunoSEQ sequencing, averaging around 4 million total reads per sample. After sorted cells were lysed in RLT buffer, RNA was extracted with DNase-treated RNeasy Micro or Mini kits, with the choice depending on cell number. Each cell subset was processed on its own to prevent cross-contamination, while patient and healthy donor samples were processed together. The immunoSEQ multiplex PCR was used to amplify TCRB sequences from cDNA, generating 87-bp fragments that spanned the CDR3 region. Sequencing of the amplicons was performed on the Illumina HiSeq platform. The paper's data handling went like this. Synthetic template baselines were used to correct PCR bias computationally, reads within Hamming distance 2 were collapsed, and singletons that could not be merged were discarded. Reads were aligned to IMGT to assign V, D and J genes, CDR3 length, and insertions or deletions at six rearrangement sites. Within each subset, clonotype counts were normalized to sorted cell number, after which true diversity and Gini coefficients were computed with the tcR R package. Repertoire sharing was quantified using the overlap coefficient calculated on TCRB nucleotide sequences. Out-of-frame TCRB sequences from naive cells were analyzed as a proxy for the pre-selection repertoire. TCRdb mirrors the immuneACCESS table, restricted to in-frame sequences. Some clones are absent from its copies; in checked studies, under half trace to an unresolved V gene, and the reason for the others is unknown. That table furnishes V, J and clone size, whereas the DNA furnished D and trimming. The table for this sample lists 240,000 or so clones; 20% of them were counted only once. More than 0.025% of the sample is taken by the ten largest.

Each donor gave one peripheral blood draw, approximately 0.11 L on average, collected into heparinised tubes. Naive, central memory, regulatory and stem cell-like memory CD4+ T cells were sorted on a BD FACSAria II using a panel including CD45RO, CCR7, CD25, CD127, CD95 and CD27. Every sorted population had a purity above 95%. PBMCs were separated immediately by Lymphoprep density gradient centrifugation and were stained directly, without being cultured. To minimize batch effects, samples were stained and sorted in pairs, one healthy donor with one patient per experiment. The CDR3 sequence holds 12 residues, the cysteine and phenylalanine included. The kept DNA is CDR3 alone, 36 bases in frame from the first base. V is clipped by 5 bases and J by 3 bases, and the sequence between their germline boundaries is 7 bases long. The germline V gene encodes CDR1 SEHNR and CDR2 FQNEAQ (reference sequence).

Material: naive CD4+ T cells from blood. The sample's cell subset or site label, in plain terms: true naive CD4+ T cells. This receptor was obtained from a woman aged 40-49 years with type 1 diabetes. This chain is built from TRBV7-9 and TRBJ1-1; the D gene is perhaps TRBD1, on 6 matching bases. The CDR3 region: CASSRTDTEAFF. The nucleotide sequence is TGTGCCAGCAGCCGGACAGACACTGAAGCTTTCTTT.